Listed below are T cell receptor beta chains from one sample, sequenced in a study of CD8 T cells in Susac syndrome. TCRdb passed the immunoSEQ multiplex PCR reads through MiXCR, listing each CDR3 protein once. The sample lists roughly 200,000 distinct CDR3 sequences; about 95% were seen once. Sequencing was performed on CD4+ T cells from PBMCs. Receptors were obtained from a human donor in good health. Each CDR3 is given with its conserved first and last residue.

TRBV15	TRBJ2-3	CATSRNSGSLGTDTQYF
TRBV15	TRBJ2-2	CATSRGSRSGELFF
TRBV4-1	TRBJ1-5	CASSQEYGGMQPQHF
TRBV6-5	TRBJ1-4	CASSYGQEKLFF
TRBV4-1	TRBJ2-3	CASSQEGSDTTQYF
TRBV6-5	TRBJ1-1	CASSYFRDQRTEAFF
TRBV29-1	TRBJ2-5	CSVPSGGKETQYF
TRBV10-3	TRBJ2-1	CAPSGSSYNEQFF
TRBV30	TRBJ2-1	CAWSGLAGTGEQFF
TRBV14	TRBJ2-7	CASSPDRGGSYEQYF
TRBV11-2	TRBJ2-3	CASRNRDLATDTQYF
TRBV29-1	TRBJ1-2	CSVDRIENTF
TRBV20-1	TRBJ2-1	CSAGFLGLKGWNEQFF
TRBV7-9	TRBJ2-1	CASSLRTSGGREQFF
TRBV7-3	TRBJ1-1	CASSPQGRQEAFF
TRBV4-3	TRBJ2-7	CASSQELLAGQTYEQYF
TRBV3-1	TRBJ1-1	CASSPPGGPGAFF
TRBV29-1	TRBJ2-7	CSVDSAGSGEQYF
TRBV29-1	TRBJ2-2	CSAYTGELFF
TRBV4-1	TRBJ2-5	CAGSQERQTETQYF
TRBV9	TRBJ2-1	CASSNSGGAYNEQFF
TRBV24-1	TRBJ1-1	CATSDNKGAEAFF
TRBV9	TRBJ1-1	CASSVAGVTTEAFF
TRBV27	TRBJ2-1	CASSPRSGNEQFF
TRBV4-3	TRBJ2-2	CASSQDRRTGELFF
TRBV27	TRBJ1-4	CASSLISTGASEKLFF
TRBV20-1	TRBJ2-7	CSAHPPRAASYEQYF
TRBV19	TRBJ2-5	CASGTLGSETQYF
TRBV7-9	TRBJ2-5	CASSSFRTVEETQYF
TRBV9	TRBJ1-6	CASSAGPINSPLHF
TRBV6-5	TRBJ2-7	CASSPTAYEQYF
TRBV7-2	TRBJ2-3	CASAGRLTSDTQYF
TRBV20-1	TRBJ2-3	CSAANTDTQYF